This T cell receptor (beta chain) comes out of a study of blood T cell repertoires in COVID-19. On the study more broadly: PBMCs, B-cell-depleted T cells, or T cells were the source of the cDNA or gDNA that made up the material.

V was pared by 3 bases and J by 12 bases, with 11 bases of the junction left unmatched. Germline V lookup: CDR1 SGHDN, CDR2 FVKESK. The CDR3 is 15 residues long. Original methodology: Nucleated cell number was recorded as an estimate derived from reference gene primer amplification. Here immunoSEQ multiplex PCR was the method, and the copy in TCRdb shows in-frame clones only, minus some. The V and J calls and clone size were taken over from that table, and D and trimming were inferred from the DNA. The sample consists of under 90,000 clones, 70% to 80% of them appearing once. The sample comprised peripheral blood. The V and J genes are TRBV14 and TRBJ1-4; TRBD1 matches at 9 bases. The sequence was obtained from a man over 45 with active or convalescent COVID-19. The CDR3 DNA sequence: TGTGCCAGCAGCCATTCCGGGACAGGGCGTCGGGAACTGTTTTTT. The encoded protein is CASSHSGTGRRELFF.